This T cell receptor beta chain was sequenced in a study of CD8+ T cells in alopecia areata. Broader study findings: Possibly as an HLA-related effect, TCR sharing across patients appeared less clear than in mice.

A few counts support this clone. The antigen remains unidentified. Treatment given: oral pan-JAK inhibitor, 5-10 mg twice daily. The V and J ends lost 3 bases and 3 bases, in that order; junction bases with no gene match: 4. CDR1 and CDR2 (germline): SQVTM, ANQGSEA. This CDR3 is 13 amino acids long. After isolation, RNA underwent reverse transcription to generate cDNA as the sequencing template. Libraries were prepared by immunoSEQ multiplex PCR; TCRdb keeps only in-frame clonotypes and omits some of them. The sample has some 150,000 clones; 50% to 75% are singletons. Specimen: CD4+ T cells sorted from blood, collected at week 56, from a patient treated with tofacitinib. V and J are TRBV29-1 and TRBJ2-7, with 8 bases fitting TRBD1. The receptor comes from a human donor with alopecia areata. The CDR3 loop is CSVEGDRRYEQYF. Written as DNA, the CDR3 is TGCAGCGTTGAGGGGGACAGGCGCTACGAGCAGTACTTC.